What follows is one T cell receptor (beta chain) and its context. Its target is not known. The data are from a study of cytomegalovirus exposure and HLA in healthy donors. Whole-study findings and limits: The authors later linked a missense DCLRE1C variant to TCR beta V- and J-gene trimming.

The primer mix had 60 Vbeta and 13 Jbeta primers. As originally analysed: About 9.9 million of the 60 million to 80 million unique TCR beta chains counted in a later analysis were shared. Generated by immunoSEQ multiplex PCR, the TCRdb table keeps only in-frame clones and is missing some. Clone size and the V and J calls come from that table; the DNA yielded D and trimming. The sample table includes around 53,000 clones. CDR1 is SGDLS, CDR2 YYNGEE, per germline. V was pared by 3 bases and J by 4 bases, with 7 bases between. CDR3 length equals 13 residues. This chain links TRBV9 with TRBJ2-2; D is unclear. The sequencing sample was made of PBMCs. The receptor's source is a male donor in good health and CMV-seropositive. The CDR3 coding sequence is TGTGCCAGCAGCGGACACTTCACCGGGGAGCTGTTTTTT. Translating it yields CASSGHFTGELFF.